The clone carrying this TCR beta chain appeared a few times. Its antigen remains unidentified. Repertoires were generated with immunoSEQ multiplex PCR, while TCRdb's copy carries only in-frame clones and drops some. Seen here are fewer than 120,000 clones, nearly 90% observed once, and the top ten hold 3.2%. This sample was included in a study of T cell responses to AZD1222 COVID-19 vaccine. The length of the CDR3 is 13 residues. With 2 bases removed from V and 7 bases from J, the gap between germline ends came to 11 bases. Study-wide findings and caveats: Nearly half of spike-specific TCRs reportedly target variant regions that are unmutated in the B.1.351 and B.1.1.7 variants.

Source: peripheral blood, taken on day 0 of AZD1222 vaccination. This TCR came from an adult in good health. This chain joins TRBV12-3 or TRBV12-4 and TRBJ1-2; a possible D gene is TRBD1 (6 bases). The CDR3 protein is CASSLRGEGGYTF. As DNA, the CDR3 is TGTGCCAGCAGTTTAAGGGGGGAAGGTGGCTACACCTTC.